This TCR beta chain derives from a study of CD8 T cells in ankylosing spondylitis. The sample holds many counts of this clonotype. What it binds is not known. General observations from the study: Before this, some motif variants had been reported in reactive arthritis synovial fluid and blood. Matched synovial fluid from ankylosing spondylitis patients was reported to be enriched for disease-linked clones. One TCR beta motif, made up of under ten highly homologous variants, appeared characteristic of ankylosing spondylitis blood.

CDR1 DFQATT and CDR2 SNEGSKA come from the germline V gene (reference sequence). V lost 6 bases and J 6 bases, leaving 24 bases between the germline ends. CDR3 length equals 16 residues. One entry per CDR3 protein, called by TCRdb with MiXCR from the 5' RACE reads. The data show around 210,000 distinct CDR3 sequences, with around 8% seen just once and approximately 4.8% held by the top ten. The receptor was isolated from a female donor with ankylosing spondylitis or in good health (not recorded which). Source material: blood, either unsorted or a sorted T cell fraction (not recorded which). The rearrangement joins TRBV20-1 to TRBJ2-1; D gene ambiguous. Here the CDR3 DNA reads TGCAGTGCAACCTTTTTGGCGCGGTCGACGGTCAATGAGCAGTTCTTC. Its protein product is CSATFLARSTVNEQFF.